This TCR beta chain appears in the sequencing data of a study of blood T cell repertoires in COVID-19. Germline V gives CDR1 MNHGY, CDR2 SVAAGI. The V and J ends lost 6 bases and 5 bases respectively, with 10 bases between them. This CDR3 is built from 12 residues. Here immunoSEQ multiplex PCR was the method, and the copy in TCRdb shows in-frame clones only, minus some. The sample holds about 260,000 clones, approximately 90% seen once. This clonotype was sampled from a woman between 50 and 59 years old who had recovered from COVID-19. Sequences were obtained from peripheral blood. The V gene is TRBV6-9, the J gene TRBJ2-5, with D tentatively TRBD2 (5 bases). The CDR3 is CASRVTGETQYF. The CDR3 nucleotides read TGTGCCAGCAGAGTAACGGGGGAGACCCAGTACTTC.